A selection of T cell receptor beta chains follows, all from one sample in a study of OX40 agonist ivuxolimab in advanced cancers. The table came from immunoSEQ multiplex PCR; TCRdb's copy has only in-frame clones and leaves some out. Among about 110,000 clones listed, approximately 90% were seen once. Source: CD4+ or CD8+ T cells sorted from blood, taken in a trial of the OX40 agonist ivuxolimab. The receptors derive from an adult with an advanced solid tumor such as melanoma, head and neck, liver or kidney cancer. Each CDR3 is given with its conserved first and last residue. The D gene is left open where the match is weak. Not all rows give a size; the values are once, few, many and, for expanded clones, a class.

v_call: TRBV5-5
j_call: TRBJ2-2
d_call: TRBD2
clone_size: -
cdr3_nt: TGTGCCAGCAGCTTGGGCCAGCGGGGCACCGGGGAGCTGTTTTTT
cdr3_aa: CASSLGQRGTGELFF

v_call: TRBV5-1
j_call: TRBJ1-1
d_call: -
clone_size: -
cdr3_nt: TGCGCCAGCAGCTTGGAGGCCCAGGTGACAGGCGAAGCTTTCTTT
cdr3_aa: CASSLEAQVTGEAFF

v_call: TRBV4-1
j_call: TRBJ1-2
d_call: TRBD1
clone_size: -
cdr3_nt: TGCGCCAGCAGCCAAGATGGGGGACAGGGGAGAATCTATGGCTACACCTTC
cdr3_aa: CASSQDGGQGRIYGYTF

v_call: TRBV10-3
j_call: TRBJ1-4
d_call: -
clone_size: -
cdr3_nt: TGTGCCGTCTCTGGGGCGGATGAAAAACTGTTTTTT
cdr3_aa: CAVSGADEKLFF

v_call: TRBV5-1
j_call: TRBJ2-7
d_call: -
clone_size: -
cdr3_nt: TGCGCCAGCAGAACCGCCAGGGCATCAGACGAGCAGTACTTC
cdr3_aa: CASRTARASDEQYF

v_call: TRBV25-1
j_call: TRBJ2-5
d_call: -
clone_size: -
cdr3_nt: TGTGCCAGCAGCGATCGGGGTAGTGGTGAGACCCAGTACTTC
cdr3_aa: CASSDRGSGETQYF

v_call: TRBV2
j_call: TRBJ2-5
d_call: -
clone_size: -
cdr3_nt: TGTGCCAGCAGTGAAGCAGGAGAGACCCAGTACTTC
cdr3_aa: CASSEAGETQYF

v_call: TRBV11-2
j_call: TRBJ2-1
d_call: -
clone_size: -
cdr3_nt: TGTGCCAGCAGCTTAACATCGCGACAGCAGTTCTTC
cdr3_aa: CASSLTSRQQFF

v_call: TRBV27
j_call: TRBJ1-1
d_call: -
clone_size: -
cdr3_nt: TGTGCCAGCAGTTTGCGGGGAAACACTGAAGCTTTCTTT
cdr3_aa: CASSLRGNTEAFF

v_call: TRBV9
j_call: TRBJ2-1
d_call: -
clone_size: -
cdr3_nt: TGTGCCCCGAAGCCACCCGAGAGGAATGAGCAGTTCTTC
cdr3_aa: CAPKPPERNEQFF

v_call: TRBV6-6
j_call: TRBJ2-7
d_call: -
clone_size: once
cdr3_nt: TGTGCCAGCAGTCGGCTAGCCACCTACGAGCAGTACTTC
cdr3_aa: CASSRLATYEQYF

v_call: TRBV7-9
j_call: TRBJ2-5
d_call: -
clone_size: -
cdr3_nt: TGTGCCAGCAGCTTAGTGCAGCTCCAAGAGACCCAGTACTTC
cdr3_aa: CASSLVQLQETQYF

v_call: TRBV5-1
j_call: TRBJ2-1
d_call: TRBD2
clone_size: -
cdr3_nt: TGCGCCAGCAGCTTAAAACTAGCGGGCTCCTACAATGAGCAGTTCTTC
cdr3_aa: CASSLKLAGSYNEQFF

v_call: TRBV28
j_call: TRBJ1-2
d_call: TRBD1
clone_size: -
cdr3_nt: TGTGCCAGCAGCCTCAACTCCGGGACAGGGGCTGGCTACACCTTC
cdr3_aa: CASSLNSGTGAGYTF

v_call: TRBV7-3
j_call: TRBJ2-1
d_call: -
clone_size: -
cdr3_nt: TGTGCCAGCAGCTTACAGCTACCGAATGAGCAGTTCTTC
cdr3_aa: CASSLQLPNEQFF

v_call: TRBV6-1
j_call: TRBJ2-2
d_call: -
clone_size: -
cdr3_nt: TGTGCCAGCACTAACCGGGAGTACACCGGGGAGCTGTTTTTT
cdr3_aa: CASTNREYTGELFF

v_call: TRBV5-1
j_call: TRBJ1-2
d_call: TRBD1
clone_size: -
cdr3_nt: TGCGCCAGCAGCTTGGCAAGGGGGCCGAACTATGGCTACACCTTC
cdr3_aa: CASSLARGPNYGYTF

v_call: TRBV5-6
j_call: TRBJ1-3
d_call: -
clone_size: -
cdr3_nt: TGTGCCAGCAGCTTATCGGACTCTGGAAACACCATATATTTT
cdr3_aa: CASSLSDSGNTIYF

v_call: TRBV11-2
j_call: TRBJ2-4
d_call: -
clone_size: few
cdr3_nt: TGTGCCAGCAGCTTGGGTCAGATACTAGCCAAAAACATTCAGTACTTC
cdr3_aa: CASSLGQILAKNIQYF

v_call: TRBV7-8
j_call: TRBJ2-2
d_call: -
clone_size: -
cdr3_nt: TGTGCCAGCAGGCCCCCTGGAGTTACCGGGGAGCTGTTTTTT
cdr3_aa: CASRPPGVTGELFF

v_call: TRBV6-1
j_call: TRBJ1-5
d_call: -
clone_size: -
cdr3_nt: TGTGCCAGCAGATCCGAGTGGGCTGGAGGTCAGCCCCAGCATTTT
cdr3_aa: CASRSEWAGGQPQHF

v_call: TRBV5-4
j_call: TRBJ2-5
d_call: TRBD2
clone_size: -
cdr3_nt: TGTGCCAGCAGCTTAGGACTAGCGGGGAGGGAGACCCAGTACTTC
cdr3_aa: CASSLGLAGRETQYF

v_call: TRBV18
j_call: TRBJ2-3
d_call: TRBD2
clone_size: -
cdr3_nt: TGTGCCAGCTCACAATTAGCGGGAGTCCCAGATACGCAGTATTTT
cdr3_aa: CASSQLAGVPDTQYF

v_call: TRBV6-6
j_call: TRBJ2-7
d_call: -
clone_size: -
cdr3_nt: TGTGCCAGCAGTTACTCCTGGAGGTCCTACGAGCAGTACTTC
cdr3_aa: CASSYSWRSYEQYF

v_call: TRBV5-1
j_call: TRBJ2-1
d_call: TRBD2
clone_size: -
cdr3_nt: TGCGCCAGCAGCAGCGGGGGAGCTGAGTACAATGAGCAGTTCTTC
cdr3_aa: CASSSGGAEYNEQFF

v_call: TRBV5-1
j_call: TRBJ2-7
d_call: TRBD2
clone_size: -
cdr3_nt: TGCGCCAGCAGCCCGAGACTAGCGGGCTCCTACGAGCAGTACTTC
cdr3_aa: CASSPRLAGSYEQYF

v_call: TRBV2
j_call: TRBJ1-1
d_call: TRBD1
clone_size: -
cdr3_nt: TGTGCCAGCAGTGTAGGTACAGGGGGAACTGAAGCTTTCTTT
cdr3_aa: CASSVGTGGTEAFF

v_call: TRBV6-1
j_call: TRBJ1-5
d_call: -
clone_size: -
cdr3_nt: TGTGCCAGCAGTGCCCACCGTGACAGGCCTCAGCCCCAGCATTTT
cdr3_aa: CASSAHRDRPQPQHF

v_call: TRBV7-3
j_call: TRBJ2-3
d_call: -
clone_size: -
cdr3_nt: TGTGCCAGCAGCTTAGACTCCACGGATACGCAGTATTTT
cdr3_aa: CASSLDSTDTQYF